The next 18 T cell receptor beta chains were all read from a single sample in a study of T-cell memory formation after mild COVID-19. TCRdb itself ran the 5' RACE reads through MiXCR, one entry per CDR3 protein. Altogether a few hundred thousand distinct CDR3 sequences are present, 20% being singletons, with the ten largest covering about 21%. Input material: PBMCs or a T cell subset sorted from them (not recorded which). These receptors came from a man younger than 35 who had mild COVID-19 (a few samples of this study predate the infection). Cell type and time point are not known.

The chain couples TRBV5-1 to TRBJ1-2, with D possibly being TRBD1 (6 bases). The CDR3 is 14 amino acids. Trimming stripped 4 bases from V and 8 bases from J, with 18 bases between. The germline V gene encodes CDR1 SGHRS and CDR2 YFSETQ. CDR3 sequence reads: CASSPRTVPSGYTF. The DNA for the CDR3 is TGCGCCAGCAGCCCGAGGACAGTTCCCTCGGGCTACACCTTC.

The CDR3 region is CASSIDGGGYEQFF. The CDR3 nucleotides are TGTGCCAGTAGTATAGACGGGGGGGGATATGAGCAGTTCTTC. The V and J genes are TRBV19 and TRBJ2-1; 8 bases line up with TRBD2. Trimming at V came to 0 bases and at J to 8 bases, leaving 3 bases not matched to a gene. This CDR3 has 14 residues. CDR1 is LNHDA and CDR2 is SQIVND in the germline V gene (reference sequence).

This clonotype has more than one count but fewer than ten. This chain uses TRBV7-2 with TRBJ2-7; a possible D gene is TRBD1 (6 bases). V dropped 2 bases and J dropped 3 bases, with 8 bases sitting between them. CDR1 is SGHTA, CDR2 FQGNSA, per germline. The CDR3 has 13 amino acids. CDR3 sequence reads: CASSLRDNYEQYV. CDR3 coding DNA: TGTGCCAGCAGCTTAAGGGACAACTACGAGCAGTACGTC.

The rearrangement joins TRBV24-1 to TRBJ1-2, with D uncertain. The germline V gene encodes CDR1 KGHDR and CDR2 SFDVKD. The CDR3 consists of 13 residues. Trimming shortened V by 3 bases and J by 1 base, and 5 bases separated the two germline ends. CDR3: CATSDLRNYGYTF. DNA for the CDR3: TGTGCCACCAGTGATCTTCGTAACTATGGCTACACCTTC.

The rearrangement links TRBV27 to TRBJ2-1, with 10 bases aligning to TRBD1. There are 15 residues in the CDR3. The V gene end was trimmed by 1 base and the J gene end by 4 bases; junction bases not matched to a gene: 1. Germline V gives CDR1 MNHEY, CDR2 SMNVEV (reference sequence). The CDR3 DNA follows: TGTGCCAGCAGTTTATGGGACAGGGGTTACAATGAGCAGTTCTTC. Translated, it gives CASSLWDRGYNEQFF.

J is TRBJ2-6 and V is TRBV5-1; 7 positions agree with TRBD2. Trimming removed 2 bases from V and 4 bases from J; junction bases left unmatched: 6. From germline, CDR1 is SGHRS and CDR2 YFSETQ. CDR3 size: 16 residues. The CDR3 nucleotides are TGCGCCAGCAGCTTCGCCGGGAGGCTCGGGGCCAACGTCCTGACTTTC. This translates into CASSFAGRLGANVLTF.

This clonotype appeared a few times. The chain employs TRBV29-1 and TRBJ2-7; possibly TRBD2 for D (5 bases). V gave up 7 bases and J gave up 1 base, with 20 bases separating them. This CDR3 spans 15 amino acids. CDR1 is SQVTM, CDR2 ANQGSEA, per germline. This CDR3 reads CSAGWPGSGSYEQYF. CDR3 sequence (DNA): TGCAGCGCCGGCTGGCCGGGCTCGGGGTCCTACGAGCAGTACTTC.

This clonotype was recorded many times. The chain uses TRBV4-3 and TRBJ1-6; D is perhaps TRBD1 (5 bases). Trimming left V 0 bases short and J 5 bases short, with 14 bases between. The CDR3 totals 17 residues. Germline CDR1 is LGHNA and CDR2 is YSLEER. This CDR3 is CASSQDSSGQNNSPLHF. CDR3 in DNA: TGCGCCAGCAGCCAAGATTCGTCGGGGCAGAATAATTCACCCCTCCACTTT.

In this sample, this clonotype turned up a few times. This chain uses TRBV5-1 with TRBJ2-7; D is uncertain. V was trimmed by 2 bases and J by 3 bases, leaving 9 bases between them. This CDR3 region has 13 residues. The germline CDR1 and CDR2 sequences are SGHRS and YFSETQ. This chain's CDR3 is CASSFGIGYEQYV. CDR3 sequence (DNA): TGCGCCAGCAGCTTCGGCATAGGCTACGAGCAGTACGTC.

V and J are TRBV10-3 and TRBJ2-3; TRBD1 is a possible D gene (5 bases). This CDR3 has 13 amino acids. Trimming removed 7 bases at V and 2 bases at J, with 10 bases between. Germline-derived CDR1 and CDR2 are ENHRY and SYGVKD. The CDR3 DNA reads as TGTGCCATCACTCCGGACACCACAGATACGCAGTATTTT. Its protein is CAITPDTTDTQYF.

This chain joins TRBV6-6 and TRBJ2-3; perhaps D is TRBD1 or TRBD2 (5 bases each). Trimming pared 2 bases from V and 6 bases from J, leaving 12 bases between. The V gene's germline CDR1 is MNHNY and CDR2 SVGAGI (reference sequence). This CDR3 has 14 residues. The CDR3 DNA follows: TGTGCCAGCAGTTACCCGGGAACAGGTGATACGCAGTATTTT. This gives the protein CASSYPGTGDTQYF.

This chain links TRBV4-1 with TRBJ2-7; D gene ambiguous. The CDR3 loop spans 14 amino acids. Trimming took 0 bases from V and 2 from J, leaving 8 bases between them. Germline V gene sequence: CDR1 MGHRA, CDR2 YSYEKL. The CDR3 loop is CASSQEGMAYEQYF. The DNA of the CDR3 is TGCGCCAGCAGCCAAGAAGGCATGGCCTACGAGCAGTACTTC.

CDR3 coding DNA: TGCAGTGCTAGACCGACAGGGGGCCTCTCTGGGGCCAACGTCCTGACTTTC. Translated, it gives CSARPTGGLSGANVLTF. The chain combines TRBV20-1 with TRBJ2-6, with 10 nucleotides matching TRBD1. The CDR3 is 17 amino acids. CDR1 and CDR2 (germline): DFQATT, SNEGSKA (reference sequence). Losses at the gene ends were 2 bases for V and 0 bases for J; bases not matched to a gene: 4.

V and J are TRBV4-3 and TRBJ1-6; 9 bases line up with TRBD1. J lost 8 bases, V lost 4 bases, and 18 bases had no gene match. Germline V gene lookup returns CDR1 LGHNA and CDR2 YSLEER. The CDR3 extends over 19 amino acids. Written as DNA, the CDR3 is TGCGCCAGCAGCCCCGCCGACTGGACAGGGGTTCTGATTGATTCACCCCTCCACTTT. This gives the protein CASSPADWTGVLIDSPLHF.

The CDR3 region has the DNA TGCGCCAGCAGCTTCGCGGAGTTGGGAGGCTACACCTTC. This codes for CASSFAELGGYTF. This rearrangement joins TRBV5-1 to TRBJ1-2, with D unclear. Germline V CDR1 and CDR2: SGHRS, YFSETQ. V lost 2 bases and J 8 bases, leaving 13 bases between the germline ends. The CDR3 runs to 13 residues. Filled out from reference TRBV5-1 and TRBJ1-2, the complete variable domain reads KAGVTQTPRYLIKTRGQQVTLSCSPISGHRSVSWYQQTPGQGLQFLFEYFSETQRNKGNFPGRFSGRQFSNSRSEMNVSTLELGDSALYLCASSFAELGGYTFGSGTRLTVV.

This chain joins TRBV5-1 and TRBJ1-5; D is possibly TRBD1 (5 bases). V lost 8 bases and J lost 1, with 13 bases in between. The germline CDR1 and CDR2 sequences are SGHRS and YFSETQ. The CDR3 is 14 amino acids. CDR3 amino acids: CARRPGESNQPQHF. The DNA of the CDR3 is TGCGCCAGGAGGCCGGGGGAGAGCAATCAGCCCCAGCATTTT.

V usage is TRBV11-2 and J usage is TRBJ2-2, with D perhaps TRBD1 (6 bases). V was pared by 7 bases and J by 4 bases, with 13 bases between. Germline V CDR1 and CDR2: SGHAT, FQNNGV. The CDR3 is 14 amino acids. The CDR3 DNA reads TGTGCCAGCACCAAGAGAGGGGGCACCGGGGAGCTGTTTTTT. It yields the protein CASTKRGGTGELFF.

On this clonotype: Sequence at one end of the junction differs from germline and may be a read error. The chain has TRBV12-3 or TRBV12-4 and TRBJ1-1, with D perhaps matching TRBD1 (5 bases). This CDR3 spans 13 amino acids. The CDR3 DNA follows: TGTGCCAGAAGTTTTCAGGGAAACACTGAAGCTTTCTTT. This encodes CARSFQGNTEAFF.